This T cell receptor beta chain was observed in a study of regulatory T cells in long-lasting Graves disease. Findings and limits, study-wide: In persistent patients, shared public clonotypes (more than 2,500) outnumbered those in new patients (roughly 1,000).

Time point indicated: newly diagnosed GD, antithyroid drugs for less than 3 months. The TCR library was made from RNA extracted from PBMCs. V shed 6 bases and J 4 bases; nucleotides not matched to a gene: 5. Germline loops: CDR1 DFQATT, CDR2 SNEGSKA (reference sequence). CDR3 size: 15 residues. CDR3-region Arm-PCR and iRepertoire HTBI primers produced the TCR beta libraries. From the multiplex PCR reads, TCRdb called clonotypes with MiXCR, one entry per CDR3 protein. The sample carries 350,000 to 500,000 distinct CDR3 sequences, approximately 16% recorded once. As to this clonotype: What it binds is unknown.

The sample was also reused in another study, on T cells in Graves' hyperthyroidism and ophthalmopathy. That investigation notes: Hyperthyroidism patients were newly diagnosed, had disease duration under 2 months, and were aged 18 to 65 years. Ophthalmopathy got predicted by the model a median around 6.8 months before its onset.

Sequenced material: peripheral blood mononuclear cells (PBMCs), taken at new diagnosis, from a patient treated with antithyroid drugs. The genes are TRBV20-1 and TRBJ2-1; 14 bases are a match to TRBD2. The source of this sequence is a woman aged 18 to 35 with Graves disease. The CDR3 DNA follows: TGCAGTGCACCGGGACTAGCGGGAGTGTACAATGAGCAGTTCTTC. Translated: CSAPGLAGVYNEQFF.